This entry features one T cell receptor beta chain sequence. The data were taken from a study of PD-L1 blockade in urothelial cancer. TCRdb's table, derived via immunoSEQ multiplex PCR, lists solely in-frame clones and lacks some. The sample consists of tens of thousands of clones, 80% to 90% of them appearing once. Germline-derived CDR1 and CDR2 are MNHNS and SASEGT. V lost 8 bases, J lost 8 bases, and 9 bases lay in between. The CDR3 is made up of 11 amino acids. Noted time point: pretreatment peripheral blood. Pretreatment and on-treatment samples were taken, numbering 1 to 8 per patient. The material sequenced was PBMCs, taken around atezolizumab (anti-PD-L1) treatment. This clonotype originated in a man aged 65-85 years with urothelial cancer. The V gene is TRBV6-1, the J gene TRBJ1-4; unclear D gene. CDR3 bases: TGTGCCAGCGCAGGAACCGAAAAACTGTTTTTT. Residues: CASAGTEKLFF.